Listed here is a single TCR beta chain. The data belong to a study of early T cells in non-severe SARS-CoV-2 infection. At the level of the study: Unsorted whole blood bulk RNA was sequenced, with unpaired chains.

Unique molecular identifiers were added to individual cDNA molecules. Via MiXCR, TCRdb re-called the 5' RACE reads, giving one row per CDR3 protein. The sample yields roughly 90,000 distinct CDR3 sequences, more than 12% seen once. CDR1 is SQVTM, CDR2 ANQGSEA, per germline. Trimming left V 7 bases short and J 0 bases short, with 10 bases between. This CDR3 comprises 12 residues. The clonotype originates from an adult who was a healthcare worker with PCR-confirmed SARS-CoV-2 infection or an uninfected control (not recorded which). The rearrangement links TRBV29-1 to TRBJ2-7, with D perhaps TRBD1 or TRBD2 (5 bases each). The sequencing input was whole blood. CDR3 in amino acids: CSAGTASYEQYF. CDR3 coding DNA: TGCAGCGCAGGGACGGCCTCCTACGAGCAGTACTTC.